The rows below give T cell receptor beta chains drawn from one sample of a study of technical replicates of blood from a handful of donors. The data were produced by immunoSEQ multiplex PCR, yet TCRdb's version contains in-frame clones alone and is incomplete. Altogether 91,000 or so clones are present, about 95% being singletons, with the ten largest covering over 0.2%. The sequencing input was T cells isolated from PBMCs. The receptor source for this set is a human donor in good health. Each CDR3 is given with its conserved first and last residue.

j_call v_call cdr3_aa
TRBJ2-1 TRBV2 CASSRTALNINSYNEQFF
TRBJ1-4 TRBV10-3 CAISRTGGDEKLFF
TRBJ1-5 TRBV7-6 CASSLNWGDNQPQHF
TRBJ2-7 TRBV4-1 CASSQDDRAEQYF
TRBJ2-5 TRBV6-5 CASSYSMSGETQYF
TRBJ1-4 TRBV19 CASSIWNREGEKLFF
TRBJ2-5 TRBV29-1 CSVESWKGDQETQYF
TRBJ2-7 TRBV5-1 CASSWGDSTYEQYF
TRBJ2-1 TRBV21-1 CASSKARSSGGPPPYNEQFF
TRBJ1-1 TRBV30 CAWSVLGTVEAFF
TRBJ2-3 TRBV30 CAWSPGADTQYF
TRBJ1-2 TRBV19 CASSPQGNYGYTF
TRBJ2-7 TRBV19 CASSRGVAGGSYEQYF
TRBJ2-2 TRBV7-6 CASSLTGRDLYSTGELFF
TRBJ1-1 TRBV28 CATFGNTEAFF
TRBJ2-3 TRBV7-9 CASSTRQGASTDTQYF
TRBJ1-1 TRBV7-9 CASSSSSRAFF
TRBJ2-2 TRBV19 CASSIGYTGELFF
TRBJ1-1 TRBV19 CASSIQEFNTEAFF
TRBJ2-3 TRBV27 CASRLGLAGRQDTQYF
TRBJ2-7 TRBV20-1 CSALLAYEQYF
TRBJ1-1 TRBV19 CASSIYGETEAFF
TRBJ1-1 TRBV9 CASSVAPSETEAFF
TRBJ2-1 TRBV12-5 CASANIPGQLNNEQFF
TRBJ1-2 TRBV6-1 CASSELDRAGGYTF
TRBJ1-1 TRBV25-1 CASSAQTNTEAFF
TRBJ2-3 TRBV19 CASSTYRGTDTQYF
TRBJ2-6 TRBV19 CASTRGTASIGANVLTF
TRBJ1-3 TRBV21-1 CASSRWEETGSTNSGNTIYF
TRBJ2-1 TRBV27 CASSSLTSGANNEQFF
TRBJ1-2 TRBV6-1 CASSERTGRNYGYTF
TRBJ1-2 TRBV28 CASSTDRVDGYTF
TRBJ2-3 TRBV7-2 CASSFSSGGTDTQYF
TRBJ2-3 TRBV4-2 CASSQEAGVPDTQYF
TRBJ1-6 TRBV13 CASSFRDNADSPLHF
TRBJ2-7 TRBV5-4 CASSSYRDRGDYEQYF
TRBJ1-4 TRBV6-1 CASSPTATNEKLFF
TRBJ2-3 TRBV18 CASSPPRASGRFPTQYF
TRBJ2-1 TRBV14 CASSRWGQRGIEQFF
TRBJ2-7 TRBV10-1 CASSETSGEYEQYF
TRBJ2-7 TRBV7-9 CASSLQVPQDEQYF
TRBJ2-7 TRBV4-1 CASSQPRQGRSSYEQYF
TRBJ1-4 TRBV9 CASSIRGEDEKLFF
TRBJ2-3 TRBV6-5 CASSYSSLSTDTQYF
TRBJ2-1 TRBV6-4 CASSDSSGGANEQFF
TRBJ1-6 TRBV6-1 CASSEGWLGGGALHF
TRBJ2-7 TRBV7-6 CASSHSSPYEQYF
TRBJ2-5 TRBV27 CASSFLAKETQYF
TRBJ1-1 TRBV5-1 CASSFGTEAFF
TRBJ2-7 TRBV7-8 CASSLASGGYEQYF